A selection of T cell receptor beta chains follows, all from one sample in a study of cytomegalovirus exposure and HLA in healthy donors. The data were produced by immunoSEQ multiplex PCR, yet TCRdb's version contains in-frame clones alone and is incomplete. Of 150,000 to 200,000 clones listed, 75% to 80% are singletons. Sequenced sample: PBMCs. These TCRs come from a woman aged 25 to 39 in good health and CMV-seropositive. The CDR3 runs from the conserved cysteine through the conserved F or W. D genes are given only for firm matches. Clone size appears in some rows only: once, few, many, or a class for an expanded clone.

cdr3_nt,cdr3_aa,d_call,v_call,clone_size,j_call
TGTGCCAGCAGTGTGGTAGTAAGGACAGCTCCCTACGAGCAGTACTTC,CASSVVVRTAPYEQYF,-,TRBV2,once,TRBJ2-7
TGTGCCAGCAGCTTAGGGGGGCCGGGCGGTGAAGCTTTCTTT,CASSLGGPGGEAFF,-,TRBV11-3,once,TRBJ1-1
TGTGCTAGTGGTTTAGGGGTAGGGTCGGCCACCTTC,CASGLGVGSATF,-,TRBV12-5,-,TRBJ1-2
TGTGCCAGCAGTTTTGGCGGGGGGGACGGTGAGCAGTTCTTC,CASSFGGGDGEQFF,TRBD2,TRBV27,-,TRBJ2-1
TGTGCCAGCAGTTTACCAGGCAGCGGGCGAGAGACCCAGTACTTC,CASSLPGSGRETQYF,-,TRBV28,-,TRBJ2-5
TGTGCCAGCAGTTACACCTATCCGACAGGTGGCTACACCTTC,CASSYTYPTGGYTF,-,TRBV6-5,-,TRBJ1-2
TGCGCCAGCAGCCCGGAACCGCTGGGCCATGAGCAGTTCTTC,CASSPEPLGHEQFF,-,TRBV5-1,-,TRBJ2-1
TGTGCCAGCAGCCCTCGGTTAGGGAGAGACTCACCCCTCCACTTT,CASSPRLGRDSPLHF,-,TRBV5-4,-,TRBJ1-6
TGCGCCAGCAGTTTCGAGGGACATATATACGAGCAGTACTTC,CASSFEGHIYEQYF,-,TRBV5-1,-,TRBJ2-7
TGCGCCAGCAGCTTGGAACCCAGACAGGGTAGAAACACCATATATTTT,CASSLEPRQGRNTIYF,TRBD1,TRBV5-1,-,TRBJ1-3
TGTGCCACCAAGAACTTTACCGGGACAGCTTCTACTGAAGCTTTCTTT,CATKNFTGTASTEAFF,TRBD1,TRBV27,-,TRBJ1-1
TGTGCCAGCAGCTTAGGGACTAGCGGTTCCTACAATGAGCAGTTCTTC,CASSLGTSGSYNEQFF,TRBD2,TRBV7-9,-,TRBJ2-1
TGTGCCAGCAGCTCAGACAGGGTCAATCAGCCCCAGCATTTT,CASSSDRVNQPQHF,TRBD1,TRBV7-9,-,TRBJ1-5
TGTGCCAGCAGTTACTCGAGAGGCTACGAGCAGTACTTC,CASSYSRGYEQYF,-,TRBV6-6,-,TRBJ2-7
TGCGCCAGCAGCTTGGTATCAGGACAGAGCACAGATACGCAGTATTTT,CASSLVSGQSTDTQYF,-,TRBV5-1,-,TRBJ2-3
TGTGCCAGCAGTCTTTACCCTCGACTAGCATCGGGCGATGAGCAGTTCTTC,CASSLYPRLASGDEQFF,TRBD2,TRBV27,-,TRBJ2-1
TGCGCCAGCAGCTTGGGGTCAACCAGGACAGATACGCAGTATTTT,CASSLGSTRTDTQYF,-,TRBV5-1,-,TRBJ2-3
TGTGCCAGTAAACGGGACAAGGGACAGAACACTGAAGCTTTCTTT,CASKRDKGQNTEAFF,-,TRBV19,-,TRBJ1-1
TGTGCCAGCAGCGCAATGGACAGTTACTACGAGCAGTACTTC,CASSAMDSYYEQYF,-,TRBV5-5,few,TRBJ2-7
TGTGCCAGTAGTCGGCAGCGGGGACGCTCCTACAATGAGCAGTTCTTC,CASSRQRGRSYNEQFF,TRBD2,TRBV19,-,TRBJ2-1
TGTGCCAGCAGTACAGCCTCCCTCTATGGCTACACCTTC,CASSTASLYGYTF,-,TRBV28,-,TRBJ1-2
TGTGCCAGCAGCTTGGATAGGACAGGGGAGAGGCAGCCCCAGCATTTT,CASSLDRTGERQPQHF,TRBD1,TRBV5-6,once,TRBJ1-5
TGTGCCAGCAGCTCCCCGACAGGATCATCCTACGAGCAGTACTTC,CASSSPTGSSYEQYF,-,TRBV7-9,once,TRBJ2-7
TGTGCCAGCAGTAGGACAGGGCAGCATTTT,CASSRTGQHF,TRBD1,TRBV6-6,-,TRBJ1-5
TGCGCCAGCAGCCATTCCGGACAGGGGGCCGCCGGGGAGCTGTTTTTT,CASSHSGQGAAGELFF,TRBD1,TRBV4-3,-,TRBJ2-2
TGTGCCAGTAGTATATTGAGGCAGGGGGCTGGCTACACCTTC,CASSILRQGAGYTF,TRBD1,TRBV19,once,TRBJ1-2
TGCGCCAGCAGCCAAGAAAGACTAGCGGGGGCTGGGGAGCAGTACTTC,CASSQERLAGAGEQYF,TRBD2,TRBV4-1,-,TRBJ2-7